This is a list of T cell receptor beta chains from one sample in a study of technical replicates of blood from a few donors. Repertoires were generated with immunoSEQ multiplex PCR, while TCRdb's copy carries only in-frame clones and drops some. The sample lists tens of thousands of clones, 95% occurring once. The material sequenced was T cells isolated from PBMCs. The receptors were gathered from a human donor in good health. Both conserved end residues are part of each CDR3. The D gene is left open where the match is weak. Size is stated for part of the rows, as once, few or many counts, or as a class when the clone is expanded.

v_call	d_call	clone_size	j_call	cdr3_aa	cdr3_nt
TRBV9	TRBD2	-	TRBJ2-2	CASSSGSGALTGELFF	TGTGCCAGCAGCTCCGGTAGCGGGGCCCTAACCGGGGAGCTGTTTTTT
TRBV6-1	TRBD1	-	TRBJ1-2	CASSFTTGGRGYTF	TGTGCCAGCAGTTTCACAACAGGGGGCCGTGGCTACACCTTC
TRBV7-3	-	-	TRBJ2-3	CASSLWGRSDTQYF	TGTGCCAGCAGCTTATGGGGGCGCTCAGATACGCAGTATTTT
TRBV6-5	TRBD1	-	TRBJ2-7	CASSLGQGPYEQYF	TGTGCCAGCAGTCTTGGACAGGGCCCCTACGAGCAGTACTTC
TRBV6-1	-	-	TRBJ2-1	CASSLRGSREQFF	TGTGCCAGCAGTCTTCGAGGAAGTCGTGAGCAGTTCTTC
TRBV10-3	TRBD1	-	TRBJ1-1	CAISELGTGGVLDTEAFF	TGTGCCATCAGTGAGCTAGGGACAGGGGGCGTCTTGGACACTGAAGCTTTCTTT
TRBV5-6	-	-	TRBJ2-7	CASSLYVREDF	TGTGCCAGCAGCTTGTATGTGAGGGAAGACTTC
TRBV15	-	-	TRBJ1-2	CATSREVVGEDYGYTF	TGTGCCACCAGCAGAGAGGTAGTCGGGGAGGACTATGGCTACACCTTC
TRBV4-1	TRBD2	-	TRBJ2-1	CASSRAGLASNEQFF	TGCGCCAGCAGCCGAGCCGGACTAGCTTCCAATGAGCAGTTCTTC
TRBV19	-	-	TRBJ2-5	CASSSNSQETQYF	TGTGCCAGTAGTAGTAACAGCCAAGAGACCCAGTACTTC
TRBV5-1	-	-	TRBJ2-3	CASSLGGSADTQYF	TGCGCCAGCAGCTTGGGGGGCAGCGCAGATACGCAGTATTTT
TRBV2	TRBD1	-	TRBJ1-2	CASSPQTGLNGYTF	TGTGCCAGCAGTCCCCAGACAGGGTTAAATGGCTACACCTTC
TRBV9	-	once	TRBJ1-6	CASSVVGDNSPLHF	TGTGCCAGCAGCGTAGTAGGGGATAATTCACCCCTCCACTTT
TRBV27	TRBD2	-	TRBJ2-7	CASSPGGALEQYF	TGTGCCAGCAGTCCCGGGGGGGCACTCGAGCAGTACTTC
TRBV2	TRBD1	-	TRBJ2-3	CASSYRGADTQYF	TGTGCCAGCAGCTACAGGGGCGCAGATACGCAGTATTTT
TRBV5-1	TRBD2	-	TRBJ2-2	CASSGASGGNTGELFF	TGCGCCAGCAGCGGAGCTAGCGGGGGCAACACCGGGGAGCTGTTTTTT
TRBV27	TRBD1	-	TRBJ1-5	CASRYRGAYQPQHF	TGTGCCAGCAGGTACAGGGGGGCTTATCAGCCCCAGCATTTT
TRBV9	-	-	TRBJ2-6	CASSFTGAGANVLTF	TGTGCCAGCAGTTTCACCGGGGCTGGGGCCAACGTCCTGACTTTC
TRBV5-8	TRBD1	-	TRBJ1-4	CASSLDQGAVNEKLFF	TGTGCCAGCAGCTTGGACCAGGGGGCCGTAAATGAAAAACTGTTTTTT
TRBV27	-	-	TRBJ2-7	CASSLHTGSLSYEQYF	TGTGCCAGCAGTTTACACACCGGGAGCCTAAGCTACGAGCAGTACTTC
TRBV7-8	TRBD2	once	TRBJ2-7	CASSLASAGGSYEQYF	TGTGCCAGCAGCTTAGCTTCAGCGGGGGGTTCCTACGAGCAGTACTTC
TRBV19	-	-	TRBJ2-1	CASSIGNTNEQFF	TGTGCCAGTAGTATAGGAAACACCAATGAGCAGTTCTTC
TRBV28	-	-	TRBJ2-7	CASSSPLSRGYEQYF	TGTGCCAGCAGTTCCCCCTTAAGTAGAGGGTACGAGCAGTACTTC
TRBV9	TRBD1	-	TRBJ2-2	CASSPSRQGVGELFF	TGTGCCAGCAGCCCTTCACGACAGGGGGTCGGGGAGCTGTTTTTT
TRBV6-5	-	-	TRBJ1-5	CASSYRGLGNQPQHF	TGTGCCAGCAGTTACAGGGGTCTGGGAAATCAGCCCCAGCATTTT
TRBV30	-	-	TRBJ1-1	CAWSRTENTEAFF	TGTGCCTGGAGTAGGACAGAGAACACTGAAGCTTTCTTT
TRBV6-1	TRBD2	-	TRBJ2-7	CASRSGAYEQYF	TGTGCCAGCCGGAGCGGGGCATACGAGCAGTACTTC
TRBV6-5	-	-	TRBJ1-3	CASSYSLFSGNTIYF	TGTGCCAGCAGTTATTCCCTTTTCTCTGGAAACACCATATATTTT
TRBV19	-	-	TRBJ1-5	CASSIQGSQPQHF	TGTGCCAGTAGTATCCAGGGTAGTCAGCCCCAGCATTTT
TRBV6-5	-	-	TRBJ2-2	CACRRDTGELFF	TGTGCCTGCAGGAGAGACACCGGGGAGCTGTTTTTT
TRBV7-8	-	-	TRBJ1-4	CASSLTGWPNEKLFF	TGTGCCAGCAGCTTAACGGGTTGGCCGAATGAAAAACTGTTTTTT
TRBV10-3	-	-	TRBJ2-3	CAISESSGTITDTQYF	TGTGCCATCAGTGAGTCGTCAGGGACAATCACAGATACGCAGTATTTT
TRBV5-1	TRBD1	-	TRBJ1-2	CASSPRGTSDGYTF	TGCGCCAGCAGCCCCAGGGGGACGTCCGATGGCTACACCTTC
TRBV30	-	-	TRBJ1-4	CAWSVQRSQNEKLFF	TGTGCCTGGAGTGTACAAAGATCACAGAATGAAAAACTGTTTTTT
TRBV7-2	-	-	TRBJ2-7	CASSPLVSSSYEQYF	TGTGCCAGCAGCCCACTAGTGTCCTCCTCCTACGAGCAGTACTTC
TRBV27	-	-	TRBJ2-7	CASSSEYEQYF	TGTGCCAGCAGTAGTGAGTACGAGCAGTACTTC
TRBV2	-	-	TRBJ1-2	CASRSGVANYGYTF	TGTGCCAGCAGATCAGGGGTAGCTAACTATGGCTACACCTTC
TRBV7-9	TRBD1	-	TRBJ1-3	CASSLGNPQGAGNTIYF	TGTGCCAGCAGCTTAGGCAACCCCCAGGGGGCTGGAAACACCATATATTTT
TRBV9	-	-	TRBJ2-7	CASSVAPGDEQYF	TGTGCCAGCAGCGTAGCTCCCGGGGACGAGCAGTACTTC
TRBV10-1	TRBD2	-	TRBJ2-1	CASSGTSGIGSYNEQFF	TGCGCCAGCTCAGGGACTAGCGGGATCGGATCCTACAATGAGCAGTTCTTC
TRBV4-1	TRBD1	-	TRBJ2-1	CASSLKEGQGRQIEQFF	TGCGCCAGCAGCCTAAAGGAGGGACAGGGTAGGCAAATAGAGCAGTTCTTC